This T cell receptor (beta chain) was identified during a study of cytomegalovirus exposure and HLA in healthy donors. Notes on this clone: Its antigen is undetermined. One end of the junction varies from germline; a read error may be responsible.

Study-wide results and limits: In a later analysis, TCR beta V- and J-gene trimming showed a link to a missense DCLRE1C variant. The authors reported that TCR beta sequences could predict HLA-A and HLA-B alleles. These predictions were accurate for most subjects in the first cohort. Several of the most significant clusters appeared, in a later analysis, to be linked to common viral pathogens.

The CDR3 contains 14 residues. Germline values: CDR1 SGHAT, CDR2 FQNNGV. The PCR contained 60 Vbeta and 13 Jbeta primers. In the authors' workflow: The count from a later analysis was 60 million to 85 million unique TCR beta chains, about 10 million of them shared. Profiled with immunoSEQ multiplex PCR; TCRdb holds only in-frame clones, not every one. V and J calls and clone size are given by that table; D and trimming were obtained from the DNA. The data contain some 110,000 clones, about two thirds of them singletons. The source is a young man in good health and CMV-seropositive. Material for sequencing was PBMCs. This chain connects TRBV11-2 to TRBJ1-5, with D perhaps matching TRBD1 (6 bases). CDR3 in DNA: TGTGTCAGCAGCTCTACAGGGTCCAATCAGCCCCAGCATTTT. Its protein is CVSSSTGSNQPQHF.